This passage covers 20 T cell receptor beta chains from one sample sequenced in a study of cytomegalovirus exposure and HLA in healthy donors. The study ran its PCR with 60 Vbeta and 13 Jbeta primers. Clones were read by immunoSEQ multiplex PCR, and TCRdb kept only the in-frame ones, dropping some. The repertoire consists of about 130,000 clones, with over 60% occurring once and the leading ten covering 2% to 2.5%. Sequencing was performed on PBMCs. Receptors originate from a man aged 25 to 45 in good health and CMV-seronegative.

The chain employs TRBV15 and TRBJ2-5; TRBD1 agrees at 8 bases. After removal of 2 bases from V and 4 bases from J, the junction contained 6 bases not matched to a gene. The CDR3 contains 15 residues. The V gene's germline CDR1 is LNHNV and CDR2 YYDKDF (reference sequence). The CDR3 here is CATSRQDRGAETQYF. CDR3 nucleotides: TGTGCCACCAGCAGACAAGACAGGGGTGCAGAGACCCAGTACTTC.

This chain joins TRBV27 and TRBJ1-2; 7 bases fit TRBD1. V trimming: 5 bases; J trimming: 2 bases; junction bases outside the gene matches: 11. This CDR3 has 16 residues. Germline assignment: CDR1 MNHEY and CDR2 SMNVEV (reference sequence). Written as DNA, the CDR3 is TGTGCCAGCAGTCGCGGGGACAGCCTACAAAACTATGGCTACACCTTC. Translating gives CASSRGDSLQNYGYTF.

This rearrangement joins TRBV29-1 to TRBJ2-5; 9 bases are a match to TRBD1. This CDR3 region has 12 residues. V lost 4 bases and J lost 4; bases outside the gene matches: 1. Germline CDR1 reads SQVTM; CDR2 reads ANQGSEA. The CDR3 reads CSVGQGVETQYF. The DNA for the CDR3 is TGCAGCGTTGGACAGGGGGTAGAGACCCAGTACTTC. The whole variable domain, remainder taken from reference TRBV29-1 and TRBJ2-5, is SAVISQKPSRDICQRGTSLTIQCQVDSQVTMMFWYRQQPGQSLTLIATANQGSEATYESGFVIDKFPISRPNLTFSTLTVSNMSPEDSSIYLCSVGQGVETQYFGPGTRLLVL.

V is TRBV13 and J is TRBJ2-3; D might be TRBD1 (6 bases). The CDR3 runs to 15 residues. The germline V and J ends were trimmed by 4 bases and 0 bases, with 11 bases remaining between them. CDR1 is PRHDT, CDR2 FYEKMQ, per germline (reference sequence). The DNA for the CDR3 is TGTGCCAGCAGCTCTACAGGGCGCAGCACAGATACGCAGTATTTT. It yields the protein CASSSTGRSTDTQYF.

The J gene is TRBJ2-3, the V gene TRBV6-1; D unclear. The germline CDR1 and CDR2 sequences are MNHNS and SASEGT. This CDR3 contains 14 residues. V lost 6 bases and J 6 bases, leaving 16 bases between the germline ends. CDR3 residues: CASRTGSDGDTQYF. The CDR3 bases are TGTGCCAGCAGGACTGGGTCCGACGGGGATACGCAGTATTTT.

This chain connects TRBV2 to TRBJ1-1; D unresolved. V was shortened by 8 bases and J by 1 base, with 8 bases between the two germline ends. CDR3 size: 12 residues. The germline V gene encodes CDR1 SNHLY and CDR2 FYNNEI. CDR3 sequence: CASSLWNTEAFF. CDR3 nucleotides: TGTGCCAGCTCCCTCTGGAACACTGAAGCTTTCTTT.

The CDR3 protein is CASSGGLADYEQYF. In nucleotides, the CDR3 is TGTGCCAGCAGTGGGGGACTAGCAGATTACGAGCAGTACTTC. The chain joins TRBV27 to TRBJ2-7; 9 nucleotides agree with TRBD2. The V and J ends lost 5 bases and 4 bases, in that order; junction bases with no gene match: 6. The germline gives CDR1 MNHEY, CDR2 SMNVEV (reference sequence). The CDR3 length is 14 residues.

V usage is TRBV18 and J usage is TRBJ1-4, with TRBD1 matching 9 bases. The CDR3 sequence is 15 residues long. The germline CDR1 and CDR2 sequences are KGHSH and LQKENI. After removal of 2 bases from V and 3 bases from J, the junction contained 1 base not matched to a gene. CDR3 bases: TGTGCCAGCTCACCAAACAGGGGGCCTAATGAAAAACTGTTTTTT. Its translation: CASSPNRGPNEKLFF. Combining the CDR3 with reference TRBV18 and TRBJ1-4 gives the whole variable domain NAGVMQNPRHLVRRRGQEARLRCSPMKGHSHVYWYRQLPEEGLKFMVYLQKENIIDESGMPKERFSAEFPKEGPSILRIQQVVRGDSAAYFCASSPNRGPNEKLFFGSGTQLSVL.

The V call is TRBV5-1, the J call TRBJ1-4; no firm D call. The CDR3 loop spans 15 amino acids. V lost 8 bases to trimming and J lost 0 bases, with 14 bases between them. Germline V lookup: CDR1 SGHRS, CDR2 YFSETQ. The CDR3, as DNA: TGCGCCAGTAGTCCCGAGGGTTCAACTAATGAAAAACTGTTTTTT. Amino acids: CASSPEGSTNEKLFF.

The rearrangement uses TRBV6-5 and TRBJ2-7; 8 bases line up with TRBD1. This CDR3 is 13 amino acids long. Germline CDR1 and CDR2: MNHEY and SVGAGI. Trimming at V came to 4 bases and at J to 4 bases, leaving 3 bases not matched to a gene. The CDR3 DNA sequence: TGTGCCAGCAGTTTAGGACAGGGTTACGAGCAGTACTTC. Residues: CASSLGQGYEQYF.

This clone came up a few times. This sequence joins TRBV25-1 and TRBJ1-1, with 7 bases identical to TRBD1. The CDR3 is 16 amino acids. The ends lost 1 base at V and 4 bases at J; junction bases unmatched: 9. CDR1 and CDR2 (germline): MGHDK, SYGVNS. The CDR3 here is CASSESAGTGVTEAFF. The CDR3 nucleotides are TGTGCCAGCAGTGAATCGGCGGGAACAGGGGTCACTGAAGCTTTCTTT.

The V call is TRBV5-1, the J call TRBJ1-5, with 7 bases that match TRBD1. Trimming at V came to 3 bases and at J to 7 bases, leaving 7 bases not matched to a gene. Germline V gives CDR1 SGHRS, CDR2 YFSETQ. This CDR3 is 14 amino acids long. CDR3 in DNA: TGCGCCAGCAGCTCAGACAGGGTCGGCCAGCCCCAGCATTTT. This encodes CASSSDRVGQPQHF.

This sequence joins TRBV18 and TRBJ1-2; 7 bases are a match to TRBD1. The CDR3 is 14 amino acids. Germline V gene data show CDR1 as KGHSH and CDR2 as LQKENI. Trimming cost V 2 bases and J 4 bases; bases outside gene matches: 4. As DNA, the CDR3 is TGTGCCAGCTCACCAGGCAGGGGGGCCTATGGCTACACCTTC. It translates to CASSPGRGAYGYTF.

CDR3 region: CASSLSNEQYF. The CDR3 DNA is TGTGCCAGCAGCTTGAGTAACGAGCAGTACTTC. V is TRBV7-8 and J is TRBJ2-7; the D is unclear. This CDR3 contains 11 residues. Germline V gene lookup returns CDR1 SGHVS and CDR2 FQNEAQ. V was pared by 3 bases and J by 5 bases, with 5 bases between.

V and J are TRBV30 and TRBJ2-2, with a weak D call TRBD2 (5 bases). V was pared by 5 bases and J by 4 bases, with 20 bases between. Per germline, CDR1 GTSNPN and CDR2 SVGIG (reference sequence). The CDR3 sequence is 16 residues long. Written as DNA, the CDR3 is TGTGCCTGGTCCCCGGGATTTAGGGTTGCCACCGGGGAGCTGTTTTTT. Translating gives CAWSPGFRVATGELFF.

The chain employs TRBV4-3 and TRBJ2-3; 9 bases are shared with TRBD2. From germline, CDR1 is LGHNA and CDR2 YSLEER. Trimming removed 0 bases from V and 10 bases from J; junction bases left unmatched: 8. The CDR3 length is 15 residues. CDR3 DNA sequence: TGCGCCAGCAGCCAAGATCGAGGTAGCGGGAGCGCGCAGTATTTT. Translation gives CASSQDRGSGSAQYF.

In regard to this clone: Distinct nucleotide sequences in the sample also encode this CDR3. The chain uses TRBV18 and TRBJ2-5; 7 bases match TRBD1. The CDR3 runs 13 residues. The V gene's germline CDR1 is KGHSH and CDR2 LQKENI. Trimming took 3 bases from V and 2 from J; bases not matched to a gene: 0. CDR3 bases: TGTGCCAGCTCACCGGGACAGCAAGAGACCCAGTACTTC. This codes for CASSPGQQETQYF.

This chain joins TRBV7-6 and TRBJ2-1; 7 bases map to TRBD1. The CDR3 sequence is 15 residues long. The V gene's germline CDR1 is SGHVS and CDR2 FNYEAQ. J gave up 1 base and V 5 bases, and 5 bases lay outside the gene matches. This chain's CDR3 is CASSRTGASYNEQFF. The CDR3 DNA reads as TGTGCCAGCAGCCGAACAGGGGCTTCCTACAATGAGCAGTTCTTC.

V is TRBV9 and J is TRBJ2-3; 8 bases are shared with TRBD2. CDR1 is SGDLS and CDR2 is YYNGEE in the germline V gene. The CDR3 contains 14 residues. V lost 0 bases, J lost 5 bases, and 2 bases stayed unmatched. The CDR3 sequence: CASSVVTSGDTQYF. The CDR3 DNA is TGTGCCAGCAGCGTAGTCACTAGCGGAGATACGCAGTATTTT.

This clone was observed once. The chain carries TRBV27 and TRBJ1-1; unclear D gene. CDR3 length: 14 residues. CDR1 MNHEY and CDR2 SMNVEV come from the germline V gene (reference sequence). V shed 6 bases and J shed 3 bases, with 14 bases lying between them. The CDR3: CASSRAGVDTEAFF. CDR3 in DNA: TGTGCCAGCAGCCGTGCGGGTGTTGACACTGAAGCTTTCTTT.